This T cell receptor (beta chain) was captured by sequencing in a study of beta chain features in type 1 diabetes. This clone occurred a few times. Its specificity is unknown. Overall study findings and caveats: Shorter TCRB CDR3s, moderately but significantly so, were found in Type 1 diabetes patients in all four CD4+ subsets.

Every bit of the isolated RNA underwent reverse transcription, so sequencing read expressed TCRB transcripts. Approximately 3.6 million reads were obtained on average from naive, central memory and regulatory T cell samples. The protocol was immunoSEQ multiplex PCR, while the TCRdb copy is restricted to in-frame clones and leaves out a portion. The sample carries around 500,000 clones, about an eighth recorded once. The sequence came from a woman aged 18-30 years in good health. The sequencing input was naive CD4+ T cells from blood.

Here the CDR3 reads CSARERVEAFF. The CDR3 DNA sequence: TGCAGTGCTAGAGAGAGAGTCGAAGCTTTCTTT. V usage is TRBV20-1 and J usage is TRBJ1-1; D uncertain. V lost 0 bases to trimming and J lost 8 bases, with 7 bases between them. CDR1 and CDR2 (germline): DFQATT, SNEGSKA (reference sequence). The CDR3 loop spans 11 amino acids.